Shown below are 28 T cell receptor beta chains from a single sample sequenced in a study of T cells in Graves' hyperthyroidism and ophthalmopathy. Amplification yielded TCR beta CDR3 regions, with RNA transcripts as the source. Carried out on the TCR CDR3, a first-round RT-PCR used the HTBI primer set. TCRdb itself ran the multiplex PCR reads through MiXCR, one entry per CDR3 protein. The sample has 350,000 to 400,000 distinct CDR3 sequences, 19% seen once. Sequenced input: blood. The receptors come from a woman aged 18-30 years with Graves' hyperthyroidism.

This clonotype was found many times. The chain has TRBV28 and TRBJ2-5, with 9 bases lining up with TRBD1. Germline CDR1 MDHEN, CDR2 SYDVKM. The junction had 6 bases not matched to a gene; V was cut back by 6 bases and J by 4 bases. The CDR3 runs to 14 residues. Here the CDR3 DNA reads TGTGCCAGCAGGTACAGGGGGCTATCAGAGACCCAGTACTTC. Translation: CASRYRGLSETQYF.

At least ten counts were recorded for this clonotype. V is TRBV6-5 and J is TRBJ1-1, with D possibly TRBD1 on 5 matching bases. V was shortened by 7 bases and J by 6 bases, with 33 bases between the two germline ends. Germline V lookup: CDR1 MNHEY, CDR2 SVGAGI. The CDR3 has 19 residues. The CDR3 reads CASINRSGGSRRGTAEAFF. The CDR3 bases are TGTGCCAGCATTAATCGGTCAGGAGGGAGCCGCAGAGGGACCGCTGAAGCTTTCTTT.

This clonotype was counted at least ten times. The V gene is TRBV29-1, the J gene TRBJ1-2, with D possibly being TRBD1 (5 bases). Looked up from germline, CDR1 is SQVTM and CDR2 is ANQGSEA. Trimming removed 4 bases at V and 4 bases at J, with 13 bases between. The CDR3 consists of 13 residues. For the CDR3, the DNA is TGCAGCGTTGTAAAGACAGTCTCCTATGGCTACACCTTC. It encodes CSVVKTVSYGYTF. Using reference TRBV29-1 and TRBJ1-2 for the parts outside the CDR3, the full variable domain is SAVISQKPSRDICQRGTSLTIQCQVDSQVTMMFWYRQQPGQSLTLIATANQGSEATYESGFVIDKFPISRPNLTFSTLTVSNMSPEDSSIYLCSVVKTVSYGYTFGSGTRLTVV.

In this sample, this clonotype turned up a few times. The V call is TRBV28, the J call TRBJ1-1; 7 bases are a match to TRBD1. This CDR3 region has 14 residues. V shed 6 bases, J shed 3 bases, and the junction held 7 bases outside the gene matches. The germline V gene encodes CDR1 MDHEN and CDR2 SYDVKM. The CDR3 DNA reads TGTGCCAGCAGACCCAGGGACAGTCACACTGAAGCTTTCTTT. Amino acid sequence: CASRPRDSHTEAFF.

This CDR3 is CASSLGPALAGTQETQYF. The CDR3, as DNA: TGCGCCAGCAGCTTGGGTCCGGCACTAGCGGGAACCCAAGAGACCCAGTACTTC. The chain employs TRBV5-1 and TRBJ2-5, with 10 bases that match TRBD2. V gave up 0 bases and J gave up 1 base; unmatched junction bases: 9. The CDR3 is made up of 18 amino acids. The germline V gene has CDR1 SGHRS and CDR2 YFSETQ.

This clonotype was seen only a few times. The rearrangement joins TRBV6-1 to TRBJ1-5; D not resolved. The CDR3 spans 14 residues. Germline CDR1 reads MNHNS; CDR2 reads SASEGT. Trimming shortened V by 8 bases and J by 5 bases, and 16 bases separated the two germline ends. The CDR3 sequence is CASEEGYRDQPQHF. The CDR3 nucleotides are TGTGCCAGCGAAGAGGGTTATCGCGATCAGCCCCAGCATTTT.

This clonotype was counted many times. The chain joins TRBV5-1 to TRBJ1-1; 8 bases line up with TRBD1. Germline V gene lookup returns CDR1 SGHRS and CDR2 YFSETQ. This CDR3 spans 13 amino acids. J was trimmed by 8 bases and V by 4 bases; bases with no gene match: 7. CDR3 coding DNA: TGCGCCAGCAGCCATGGGACAGGACGGGAAGCTTTCTTT. Protein product: CASSHGTGREAFF. Full variable domain (remainder filled in from reference TRBV5-1 and TRBJ1-1): KAGVTQTPRYLIKTRGQQVTLSCSPISGHRSVSWYQQTPGQGLQFLFEYFSETQRNKGNFPGRFSGRQFSNSRSEMNVSTLELGDSALYLCASSHGTGREAFFGQGTRLTVV.

This clonotype has just a few counts. This may arise from a read error, as a much more abundant clone is one base away. CDR3 nucleotide sequence: TGTGCCAGCAGCTTACTGGGGCTGGGCACTGAAGCTTTCTTT. It is translated as CASSLLGLGTEAFF. The V gene is TRBV7-9, the J gene TRBJ1-1; maybe TRBD1 (5 bases). This CDR3 is 14 amino acids long. The germline gives CDR1 SEHNR, CDR2 FQNEAQ (reference sequence). Trimming shortened V by 2 bases and J by 4 bases, and 11 bases separated the two germline ends.

The chain couples TRBV3-1 to TRBJ1-1; TRBD1 is a possible D gene (5 bases). This CDR3 has 15 residues. The V and J ends lost 0 bases and 7 bases respectively, with 15 bases between them. Germline assignment: CDR1 LGHDT and CDR2 YNNKEL (reference sequence). The CDR3 DNA reads as TGTGCCAGCAGCCAAGAACCTGGACGGGACCTTGAAGCTTTCTTT. As protein: CASSQEPGRDLEAFF.

The gene calls are TRBV4-1 and TRBJ2-7, with a possible D match to TRBD2 (6 bases). V was shortened by 0 bases and J by 1 base, with 13 bases between the two germline ends. Germline assignment: CDR1 MGHRA and CDR2 YSYEKL. The CDR3 is made up of 16 amino acids. The CDR3 DNA reads as TGCGCCAGCAGCCAAGATGCCGGGACTGGATCCTACGAGCAGTACTTC. Its protein is CASSQDAGTGSYEQYF.

In its sample, this clonotype was seen many times. One junction end disagrees with the germline gene, perhaps due to a read error. The V and J genes are TRBV7-7 and TRBJ2-7; D call uncertain. The CDR3 covers 14 residues. Germline CDR1 and CDR2: SSHAT and FNYEAQ (reference sequence). CDR3 in amino acids: CASSLPRAAYEQYF. The DNA of the CDR3 is TGTGCTAGCAGCTTACCCCGGGCAGCCTACGAGCAGTACTTC.

The CDR3 loop reads CASSYGADKGNTIYF. For the CDR3, the DNA is TGTGCCAGCAGTTACGGGGCAGACAAGGGAAACACCATATATTTT. The rearrangement links TRBV12-3 or TRBV12-4 to TRBJ1-3; possibly TRBD1 for D (5 bases). There are 15 residues in the CDR3. Trimming shortened V by 4 bases and J by 4 bases, and 14 bases separated the two germline ends.

Only a few counts were recorded for this clonotype. A much larger clone is a single base away; this may be a read error. V and J are TRBV6-1 and TRBJ2-6; D might be TRBD1 or TRBD2, each matching 5 bases. In germline, CDR1 is MNHNS, CDR2 SASEGT. This CDR3 spans 17 amino acids. This chain's CDR3 is CARSASWGSSGANVLTF. The CDR3 DNA is TGTGCCCGCAGTGCGAGTTGGGGGAGCTCTGGGGCCAACGTCCTGACTTTC.

This clonotype was seen ten or more times. This chain connects TRBV12-3 or TRBV12-4 to TRBJ2-7, with 11 nucleotides matching TRBD2. The CDR3 runs 14 residues. V dropped 7 bases and J dropped 3; count of bases not matched to a gene: 5. CDR3 nucleotide sequence: TGTGCCAGCATTAGACTAGCGGGATTCTACGAGCAGTACTTC. This codes for CASIRLAGFYEQYF.

Ten or more counts support this clonotype. The J gene is TRBJ2-2, the V gene TRBV6-2 or TRBV6-3; 13 bases match TRBD2. J was trimmed by 4 bases and V by 6 bases; bases with no gene match: 11. This CDR3 has 18 amino acids. CDR1 and CDR2 (germline): MNHEY, SVGEGT. CDR3 nucleotides: TGTGCCAGCAGCCGACTAGCGGGGGGCCTGCTGATCACCGGGGAGCTGTTTTTT. Translating gives CASSRLAGGLLITGELFF.

This clonotype was observed at least ten times. This rearrangement joins TRBV20-1 to TRBJ2-5; D unresolved. This CDR3 is built from 13 residues. V dropped 3 bases and J dropped 4 bases, with 12 bases sitting between them. Per the germline V gene, CDR1 is DFQATT and CDR2 is SNEGSKA (reference sequence). The CDR3 DNA reads TGCAGTGCTAGCGGGTCCCACGGAGAGACCCAGTACTTC. Protein sequence: CSASGSHGETQYF.

This clonotype was counted only a few times. The J gene is TRBJ2-5, the V gene TRBV28; no clear D. V gave up 7 bases and J gave up 5 bases, with 8 bases separating them. CDR1 MDHEN and CDR2 SYDVKM come from the germline V gene. The CDR3 contains 11 residues. CDR3 sequence: CASIPRETQYF. The CDR3 DNA sequence: TGTGCCAGCATCCCAAGGGAGACCCAGTACTTC.

This clonotype was recorded at least ten times. V usage is TRBV6-1 and J usage is TRBJ1-5; 7 nucleotides match TRBD1. Germline values: CDR1 MNHNS, CDR2 SASEGT. This CDR3 comprises 15 residues. With V trimmed by 4 bases and J by 3 bases, 6 bases remained unmatched. The CDR3 protein is CASSVIQGNNQPQHF. The CDR3 nucleotides are TGTGCCAGCAGTGTCATACAGGGGAACAATCAGCCCCAGCATTTT.

In its sample, this clonotype was seen many times. The chain joins TRBV11-2 to TRBJ1-3; D gene ambiguous. Germline lookup yields CDR1 SGHAT and CDR2 FQNNGV. CDR3 length equals 17 residues. V gave up 7 bases and J gave up 0 bases, with 19 bases separating them. CDR3 amino acids: CASTPSSWGDSGNTIYF. DNA for the CDR3: TGTGCCAGCACCCCGTCGAGCTGGGGTGACTCTGGAAACACCATATATTTT.

This clonotype was picked up many times. The chain recombines TRBV10-3 with TRBJ1-1; D uncertain. The germline V gene has CDR1 ENHRY and CDR2 SYGVKD. This CDR3 is 16 amino acids long. V lost 2 bases to trimming and J lost 0 bases, with 13 bases between them. For the CDR3, the DNA is TGTGCCATCAGTGAGGATCGCCGGCCAATGAACACTGAAGCTTTCTTT. Its translation: CAISEDRRPMNTEAFF.

At least ten counts were recorded for this clonotype. The chain joins TRBV2 to TRBJ2-7; D is undetermined. The CDR3 covers 11 residues. Germline CDR1 reads SNHLY; CDR2 reads FYNNEI. The V end was cut by 3 bases, the J end by 7 bases, with 7 bases between. The CDR3 protein is CASSDREEQYF. The CDR3 DNA reads TGTGCCAGCAGTGATAGAGAGGAGCAGTACTTC.

There are a few counts of this clonotype. The V gene is TRBV24-1, the J gene TRBJ2-5, with 9 nucleotides matching TRBD1. CDR1 and CDR2 from the germline V gene are KGHDR and SFDVKD. The CDR3 runs to 15 residues. V shed 4 bases and J 5 bases; nucleotides not matched to a gene: 7. The CDR3 coding sequence is TGTGCCACCAGTGACCGGACAGGGGTTGGGGAGACCCAGTACTTC. Its translation: CATSDRTGVGETQYF.

This clonotype was seen ten or more times. The chain combines TRBV10-3 with TRBJ2-7, with D perhaps matching TRBD1 or TRBD2 (5 bases each). Trimming took off 10 bases at V and 5 bases at J, with 18 bases between the two ends. The CDR3 totals 13 residues. Germline CDR1 ENHRY, CDR2 SYGVKD. CDR3 sequence: CASTRGPRDEQYF. CDR3 nucleotides: TGTGCCAGCACCCGGGGACCGAGGGACGAGCAGTACTTC.

J is TRBJ1-6 and V is TRBV6-1; maybe TRBD1 (5 bases). Trimming stripped 5 bases from V and 6 bases from J, with 8 bases between. CDR1 is MNHNS, CDR2 SASEGT, per germline. This CDR3 comprises 13 residues. DNA for the CDR3: TGTGCCAGCAGTACCGACAGTAATTCACCCCTCCACTTT. This translates into CASSTDSNSPLHF.

This chain uses TRBV6-1 with TRBJ2-7; D is unresolved. V lost 6 bases and J 0 bases, leaving 9 bases between the germline ends. Per germline, CDR1 MNHNS and CDR2 SASEGT. CDR3 size: 13 residues. The CDR3 DNA reads TGTGCCAGCAGACAGTCTAGCTCCTACGAGCAGTACTTC. Amino acids: CASRQSSSYEQYF.

CDR3 nucleotide sequence: TGCGCCAGCAGCCCCTCTCAGGACAGGTTAAGGAAGACCCAGTACTTC. Amino acid sequence: CASSPSQDRLRKTQYF. V and J are TRBV5-1 and TRBJ2-5; 7 nucleotides line up with TRBD1. This CDR3 spans 16 amino acids. Trimming at V came to 4 bases and at J to 6 bases, leaving 15 bases not matched to a gene. CDR1 and CDR2 from the germline V gene are SGHRS and YFSETQ.

This clonotype appeared many times. The chain links TRBV30 to TRBJ2-7, with 13 positions matching TRBD2. The ends lost 0 bases at V and 6 bases at J; junction bases unmatched: 8. CDR1 is GTSNPN, CDR2 SVGIG, per germline (reference sequence). The length of the CDR3 is 16 residues. The CDR3 spells CAWSVLAGGSWSEQYF. The CDR3 DNA reads TGTGCCTGGAGTGTACTAGCGGGGGGGTCATGGAGCGAGCAGTACTTC.

This clonotype was picked up many times. The chain recombines TRBV4-1 with TRBJ2-7; D is ambiguous. Germline V gives CDR1 MGHRA, CDR2 YSYEKL. The CDR3 loop spans 14 amino acids. V lost 1 base and J lost 0, with 7 bases in between. CDR3 amino acids: CASSQGQLSYEQYF. The CDR3 nucleotides are TGCGCCAGCAGCCAAGGTCAGCTCTCCTACGAGCAGTACTTC.